This T cell receptor (beta chain) stems from a study of cytomegalovirus exposure and HLA in healthy donors (dated by TCRdb to the late 2010s). About the full investigation: In an earlier analysis of 550 to 750 of the donors, about 260 Gb of sequence data and 90 million to 120 million unique TCR beta sequences from about 190 million T cells were reported. An early release covering some 640 HLA-typed donors comprised about 320 gigabases of sequencing data and approximately 85 million unique TCR sequences. Of the roughly 400 genotyped donors, 80% to 90% were placed in the genetic ancestry cluster associated with self-reported Caucasian donors. The study aimed to test whether cataloging public T cell receptors could reveal signatures of past pathogen exposure. The study profiled the T cell repertoires of hundreds of subjects by immunosequencing and related them to cytomegalovirus serostatus. A separate validation cohort of about 110 different subjects was used in addition to the approximately 700-subject first cohort. High-throughput TCR immunosequencing, statistical association of individual TCRs with disease status, and machine learning were combined to predict cytomegalovirus infection status. To study patterns of TCR occurrence, a later analysis re-analyzed previously published TCR beta repertoires from 500 to 850 donors and added high-resolution HLA genotyping. Rather than drawing on any new phenotypic data, the later analysis identified candidate immune exposures from TCR beta sequences and the way those sequences occurred across donors. In an earlier analysis of 550 to 700 of the donors, high-throughput TCR beta sequencing was used to judge whether each TCR beta V gene segment behaved as functional or pseudogenic. Donor age, sex, ethnicity and CMV serostatus were compiled together with the repertoire data. A later genetic analysis took genome-wide SNP genotypes for about 55% of the roughly 700 donors and used that subset as a discovery cohort. Every discovery cohort repertoire had been produced on one sequencing platform. Class I and class II HLA loci were covered by the typing at four-digit resolution. The number of donors typed differed by locus, with 629-630 for A, B, C, DRB1 and DQB1, 522 for DQA1, over 600 for DPA1, and around 430 for DPB1. Roughly 5 DR-DQ haplotypes were handled as single units for association and clustering, since linkage in the cohort was strong. Across 300 to 500 genotyped donors of the cohort, an average of about 250,000 unique TCR beta nucleotide sequences per donor were sequenced, and around 20% of those sequences were non-productive.

Worth noting for this clone: Its cognate antigen has yet to be identified. No much larger clone is present one base from it, and per-base qualities are unavailable.

The cohort was made up of 650 to 700 healthy bone marrow donors. At the time of sampling, all cohort members were nominally healthy, though unrecorded immune exposures were likely present. The donor tested CMV seronegative, placing the donor among the 352 seronegative members of the cohort. A peripheral blood sample was collected from each donor, and TCR beta sequencing was performed on peripheral blood mononuclear cells. Genomic DNA extraction from the blood cell samples was performed with the Qiagen DNeasy Blood Extraction Kit. Here is what the overall study found, with its caveats: Sequencing depth was assumed to be roughly uniform across donors in the presence/absence analyses, though that assumption may not hold. In a later analysis, several top co-occurrence clusters were reported to appear linked to parvovirus B19, influenza, CMV and Epstein-Barr virus. In a later analysis, most CMV-associated TCR beta chains were found to appear HLA-restricted, with HLA associations seemingly driven largely by CMV exposure. A cluster of highly shared sequence variants was judged likely to represent a technical artifact of the sequencing pipeline. Correlated functional status among segregating V segments might be attributable to linkage disequilibrium, but an unknown experimental factor could not be ruled out. Three of the identified cytomegalovirus-associated TCR beta chains were confirmed in vitro to be specific for cytomegalovirus antigens. In a later analysis, HLA-associated TCR beta chains showed more clonal expansion and lower generation probabilities than non-associated chains that were equally common. When HLA alleles, especially DR and DQ, strongly co-occurred, attributing TCR associations to individual alleles was difficult. A total of fewer than 200 TCR beta chains were listed by the study as associated with cytomegalovirus. A further reported finding was that TCR beta sequences accurately predicted the HLA-A and HLA-B alleles for most subjects in the first cohort. The classifier was reported to diagnose cytomegalovirus status with high specificity and sensitivity in both the original and validation cohorts. Some IMGT-functional V segments, including TRBV6-2 and TRBV6-3, could not be distinguished by the 87-base-pair reads and were therefore excluded. In a later analysis, about 16,000 TCR beta sequences were associated with specific HLA alleles at a false discovery rate of 0.05. In an earlier analysis of roughly 500 of the donors, most TCR beta V segments appeared in productive rearrangements about 87% or about 30% of the time, broadly matching IMGT annotations. This cohort had only TCR beta chains sequenced, and the lack of alpha or paired-chain data limited which features could be detected. V-gene and J-gene trimming of TCR beta chains was associated with a missense DCLRE1C variant in a later genetic analysis, and the association was replicated in an independent cohort. Over 15 rarely observed V segments, including chromosome 9 orphons, were excluded from the earlier analysis of 550 to 700 of the donors because counts were too low. Because HLA typing was missing for some donors at each locus, association tests included only the typed subset. Most TCR sequences were observed very rarely across donors, whereas some public TCRs were present in many individuals. Compared with the approximately 700-donor mean, donors in an Asian-associated ancestry cluster had fewer N-insertions in productive TCRs, according to a later genetic analysis. In a later analysis, TCR association rates were found to vary across HLA loci, with the most associated TCRs seen for DRB1 alleles and the fewest for HLA-C alleles. The authors suggested that the approach could potentially be extended to other disease states and immunological phenotypes. Immune exposure information for the cohort was limited to CMV serostatus.

The CDR3 contains 13 residues, cysteine and phenylalanine counted. Kept here is only the CDR3 DNA, which spans 39 bases and is read in frame from base 1. The junction shows trimming of 4 bases on V and 7 bases on J, plus 13 bases between the germline ends. Per the germline V gene, SGHDN is the CDR1 and FVKESK is the CDR2. Library creation used the immunoSEQ multiplex PCR assay. A mixture of 60 forward primers for TCR Vbeta segments and 13 reverse primers for TCR Jbeta segments was used in the multiplex PCR. Amplification of the CDR3 region of rearranged TCR beta genes was performed with a multiplex PCR assay on genomic DNA. The Illumina HiSeq System was used to sequence the amplified TCR beta libraries as 87-base-pair reads. In the source study's methods: Across the roughly 600 repertoires, a later analysis counted around 80 million unique TCR beta chains, 9.5 million to 12 million of which were shared by at least two donors. To remove PCR and sequencing errors, raw reads were error-corrected and collapsed into unique sequences using a nearest-neighbor algorithm that merged closely related sequences. V, D and J gene segments were assigned by aligning CDR3 sequences to IMGT reference sequences. For a sequence to be retained, at least a six-nucleotide match to both a V gene segment and a J gene segment was required. A rearrangement was called productive if the CDR3 had no stop codons and remained in frame with V and J, and every other rearrangement was called non-productive. CDR3 was defined according to IMGT convention as the region running from the second conserved V-encoded cysteine to the conserved J-encoded phenylalanine. The earlier analysis of 500 to 600 of the donors excluded sequences that lacked an unambiguous match to a single V gene segment. In an earlier analysis of 587 of the donors, V segments were called functional above 56.7% productive rearrangements and were called segregating when the between-donor standard deviation exceeded 5%. To diagnose cytomegalovirus status from the catalog of TCR beta chain sequences, a statistical classification framework was built. V and J gene assignment, in a later analysis, came from comparing TCR nucleotide sequences with IMGT/GENE-DB human TR gene sequences. A later analysis assigned CDR3 sequences and most-parsimonious VDJ recombination scenarios with the TCRdist pipeline. In a later analysis, each TCR beta chain was defined by its CDR3 amino acid sequence together with its V-gene family, and reads without a unique V-gene family were excluded. In a later analysis, 500 to 700 highly shared, low-generation-probability nucleotide sequences were removed to address suspected cross-contamination and a sequencing artifact. In a later analysis, a clonal expansion index was calculated for each public chain from normalized within-repertoire ranks of inferred template counts. Generation probabilities in a later analysis came from a VDJ recombination model fitted to out-of-frame rearrangements, and those results were checked against IGoR. In a later analysis, hypergeometric tests were used to score TCR-TCR, TCR-HLA and TCR-CMV co-occurrence, with a repertoire-size bias correction applied to TCR pairs. A later analysis estimated false discovery rates by permuting HLA or CMV assignments 20 times. In a later analysis, co-occurring TCRs were grouped using DBSCAN, with TCRdist sequence similarity added in when clustering inside HLA-allele-positive subsets. Repertoires with fewer than 30,000 or more than 120,000 public chains were left out of co-occurrence clustering, as were a few repertoires with anomalous nucleotide sharing. TCRdb carries this immuneACCESS record with in-frame sequences only. Its versions omit some clonotypes, under half of them owing to an unresolved V gene in the studies checked, with the rest unexplained. The DNA was the basis for D and trimming; V, J and clone size are from that table. The sample profile shows roughly 130,000 clones; 61% of them were found once. The top ten clones comprise approximately 1.7% of the sample.

Recombination linked TRBV14 to TRBJ1-2, and TRBD1 may be the D gene, going by 6 matching bases. The clonotype comes from a male donor in good health and CMV-seronegative. Sequences were obtained from PBMCs. The CDR3 loop reads CASSLGQVGGYTF. The bases are TGTGCCAGCAGCCTGGGACAAGTTGGTGGCTACACCTTC.